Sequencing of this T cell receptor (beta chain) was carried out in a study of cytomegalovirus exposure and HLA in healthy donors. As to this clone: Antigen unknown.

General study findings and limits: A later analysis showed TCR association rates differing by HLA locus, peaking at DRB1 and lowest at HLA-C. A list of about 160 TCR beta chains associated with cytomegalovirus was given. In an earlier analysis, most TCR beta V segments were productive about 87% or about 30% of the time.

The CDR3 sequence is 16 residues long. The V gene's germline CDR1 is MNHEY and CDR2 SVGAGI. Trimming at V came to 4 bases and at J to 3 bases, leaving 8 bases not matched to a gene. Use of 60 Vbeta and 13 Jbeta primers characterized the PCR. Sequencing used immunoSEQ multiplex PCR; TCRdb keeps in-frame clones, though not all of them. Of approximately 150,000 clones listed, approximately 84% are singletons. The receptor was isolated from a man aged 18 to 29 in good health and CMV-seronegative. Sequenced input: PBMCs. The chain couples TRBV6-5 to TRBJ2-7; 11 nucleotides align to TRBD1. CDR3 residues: CASSSKTGTGGYEQYF. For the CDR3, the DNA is TGTGCCAGCAGTTCCAAGACCGGGACAGGGGGCTACGAGCAGTACTTC.